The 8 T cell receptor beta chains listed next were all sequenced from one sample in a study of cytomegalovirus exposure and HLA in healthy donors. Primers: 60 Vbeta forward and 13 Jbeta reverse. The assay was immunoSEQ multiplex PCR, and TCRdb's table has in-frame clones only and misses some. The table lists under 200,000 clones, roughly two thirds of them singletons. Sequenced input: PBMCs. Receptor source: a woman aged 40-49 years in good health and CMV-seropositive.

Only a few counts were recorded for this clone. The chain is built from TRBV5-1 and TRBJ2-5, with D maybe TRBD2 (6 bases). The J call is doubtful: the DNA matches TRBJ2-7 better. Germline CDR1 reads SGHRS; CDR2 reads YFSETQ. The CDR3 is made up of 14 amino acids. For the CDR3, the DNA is TGCGCCAGCAGCTTGTCCGGGAGTTCCTACGAGCAGTACTTC. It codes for CASSLSGSSYEQYF.

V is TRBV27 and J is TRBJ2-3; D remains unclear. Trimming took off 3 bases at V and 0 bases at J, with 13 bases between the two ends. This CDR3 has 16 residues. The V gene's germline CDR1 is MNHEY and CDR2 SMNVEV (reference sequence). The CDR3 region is CASSFWSDPSTDTQYF. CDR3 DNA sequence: TGTGCCAGCAGTTTCTGGAGTGACCCTAGCACAGATACGCAGTATTTT.

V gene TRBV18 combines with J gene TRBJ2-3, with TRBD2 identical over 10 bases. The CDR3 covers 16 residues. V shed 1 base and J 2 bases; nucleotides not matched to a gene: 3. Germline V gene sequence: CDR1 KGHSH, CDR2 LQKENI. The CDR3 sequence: CASSPRLAGATDTQYF. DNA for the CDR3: TGTGCCAGCTCACCACGCCTAGCGGGGGCCACAGATACGCAGTATTTT.

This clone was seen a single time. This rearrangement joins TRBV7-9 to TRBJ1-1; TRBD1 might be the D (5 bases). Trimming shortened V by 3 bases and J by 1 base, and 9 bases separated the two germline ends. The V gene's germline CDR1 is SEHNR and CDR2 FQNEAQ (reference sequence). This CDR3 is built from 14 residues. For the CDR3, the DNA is TGTGCCAGCAGCTTTGACGGGGGGAACACTGAAGCTTTCTTT. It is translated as CASSFDGGNTEAFF.

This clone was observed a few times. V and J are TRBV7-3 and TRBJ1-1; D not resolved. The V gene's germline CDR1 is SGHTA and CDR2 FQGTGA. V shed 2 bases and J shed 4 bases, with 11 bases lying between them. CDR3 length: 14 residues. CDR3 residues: CASSLARESTEAFF. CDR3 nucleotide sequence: TGTGCCAGCAGCTTAGCGCGGGAGAGCACTGAAGCTTTCTTT.

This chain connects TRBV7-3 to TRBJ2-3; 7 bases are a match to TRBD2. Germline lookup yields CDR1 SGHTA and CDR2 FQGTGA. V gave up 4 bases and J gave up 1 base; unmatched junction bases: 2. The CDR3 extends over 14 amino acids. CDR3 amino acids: CASSSSGGTDTQYF. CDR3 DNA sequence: TGTGCCAGCAGCTCTAGCGGCGGCACAGATACGCAGTATTTT.

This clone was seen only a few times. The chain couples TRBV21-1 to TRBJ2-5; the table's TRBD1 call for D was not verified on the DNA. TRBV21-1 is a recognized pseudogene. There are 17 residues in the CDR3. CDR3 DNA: TGTGCCAGCAGCAAAAGGGGGGGACAGGGGATCCAAGAGACCCAGTACTTC. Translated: CASSKRGGQGIQETQYF.

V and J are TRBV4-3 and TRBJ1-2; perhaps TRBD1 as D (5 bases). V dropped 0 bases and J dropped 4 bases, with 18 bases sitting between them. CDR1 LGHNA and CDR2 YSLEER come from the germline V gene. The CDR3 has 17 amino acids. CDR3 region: CASSQDHRATDPYGYTF. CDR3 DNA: TGCGCCAGCAGCCAAGATCATCGCGCGACAGACCCCTATGGCTACACCTTC.